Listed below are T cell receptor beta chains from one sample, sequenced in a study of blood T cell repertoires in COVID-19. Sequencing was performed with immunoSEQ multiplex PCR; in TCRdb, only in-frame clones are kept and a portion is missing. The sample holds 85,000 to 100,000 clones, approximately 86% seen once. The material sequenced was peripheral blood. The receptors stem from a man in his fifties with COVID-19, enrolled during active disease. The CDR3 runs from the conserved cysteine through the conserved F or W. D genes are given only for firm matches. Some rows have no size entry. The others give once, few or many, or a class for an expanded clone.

TGTGCCAGCAGCCAAGTTCAGGGATCGGGAAACACCATATATTTT CASSQVQGSGNTIYF TRBV4-2 NA TRBJ1-3 NA
TGTGCCAGCAGTTACCGAGCGGGGGTAACCTACAATGAGCAGTTCTTC CASSYRAGVTYNEQFF TRBV6-5 TRBD2 TRBJ2-1 NA
TGCGCCAGCAGCCGAACAGGGTTTTACGAGCAGTACTTC CASSRTGFYEQYF TRBV4-1 NA TRBJ2-7 NA
TGTGCCAGTATCAGACGGACAACCGTCGGGAGGGATGGCTACACCTTC CASIRRTTVGRDGYTF TRBV19 NA TRBJ1-2 few
TGTGCCAGCACCCCTCCGACAGGGCCGTTAAATGGCTACACCTTC CASTPPTGPLNGYTF TRBV28 TRBD1 TRBJ1-2 NA
TGTGCCTGGGAAACCAGGGGTGGGACTGAAGCTTTCTTT CAWETRGGTEAFF TRBV30 NA TRBJ1-1 NA
TGCGCCAGCAGCCAAGGAGGCAGCAATCAGCCCCAGCATTTT CASSQGGSNQPQHF TRBV4-1 NA TRBJ1-5 once
TGTGCCAGCAGCTTGGTCGAGCGGGGGGGCGGTACGCAGTATTTT CASSLVERGGGTQYF TRBV5-4 TRBD2 TRBJ2-3 NA
TGTGCCAGCAGTGAACGACTAGCGGGGGGGCAGTACTTC CASSERLAGGQYF TRBV6-1 TRBD2 TRBJ2-7 NA
TGTGCTAGCAGCCTCAATTCCGGGGGGCCTTACAATGAGCAGTTCTTC CASSLNSGGPYNEQFF TRBV7-7 NA TRBJ2-1 NA
TGTGCCAGCAGTTTTACTCAGGGGGGAGAGACCCAGTACTTC CASSFTQGGETQYF TRBV6-5 NA TRBJ2-5 NA
TGTGCCAGCAGTCCGACAGGGGCTGGCAATCAGCCCCAGCATTTT CASSPTGAGNQPQHF TRBV27 TRBD1 TRBJ1-5 NA
TGTGCCAGCAGCTTGAGGGTCCTCAGGGACAATGAGCAGTTCTTC CASSLRVLRDNEQFF TRBV5-6 NA TRBJ2-1 NA
TGTGCCAGCAGTGACCCTGGGGAGTCTAATCAGCCCCAGCATTTT CASSDPGESNQPQHF TRBV6-4 NA TRBJ1-5 NA
TGCGCCAGCAGTCAATCCGGGGGGGACACTGAAGCTTTCTTT CASSQSGGDTEAFF TRBV23-1 NA TRBJ1-1 NA
TGTGCCAGCAGTGTCCCATCCGGAGGGAAGCAGCCCCAGCATTTT CASSVPSGGKQPQHF TRBV28 NA TRBJ1-5 NA
TGTGCCAGCAGTCCTGGGACAGCGAAATATGGCTACACCTTC CASSPGTAKYGYTF TRBV2 TRBD1 TRBJ1-2 NA
TGTGCCTGGAGTGTTTACGCGACAGGTGTCTACGGGCAGTACTTC CAWSVYATGVYGQYF TRBV30 NA TRBJ2-7 NA
TGTGCCAGCAGTTTAAGGATTAGCGGGGGGTACGAGGCCCAGTACTTC CASSLRISGGYEAQYF TRBV27 TRBD2 TRBJ2-5 NA
TGTGCCAGCAGTTTGACTTCCGGGACAGGGGGTTCCCTCCGCTACACCTTC CASSLTSGTGGSLRYTF TRBV28 TRBD1 TRBJ1-2 NA
TGTGCCAGCTCACCTTCCGCTAGCTCCTACAATGAGCAGTTCTTC CASSPSASSYNEQFF TRBV18 NA TRBJ2-1 NA
TGTGCCAGCACTAACCGGGATTCCGGATATGGCTACACCTTC CASTNRDSGYGYTF TRBV2 NA TRBJ1-2 NA
TGTGCCAGCAGCGTAGAAGGGGTCTTCTCTGGAAACACCATATATTTT CASSVEGVFSGNTIYF TRBV9 NA TRBJ1-3 NA
TGTGCCAGCAGCTTAGTAGGGACAGGGTTGGATGAGCAGTTCTTC CASSLVGTGLDEQFF TRBV7-3 TRBD1 TRBJ2-1 NA
TGTGCCAGCAGTGACGACGTGAGGAGCACTGAAGCTTTCTTT CASSDDVRSTEAFF TRBV2 NA TRBJ1-1 NA
TGTGCCAGCAGCTCGGGACAGGGTTCCTCTGGAAACACCATATATTTT CASSSGQGSSGNTIYF TRBV13 TRBD1 TRBJ1-3 NA
TGTGCCAGCAGTACACCGGGACAGGGGGCGCGTGAGCAGTACTTC CASSTPGQGAREQYF TRBV6-5 TRBD1 TRBJ2-7 NA
TGTGCCAGCAGCCATGCGGCTGGCGGGGAGCTGTTTTTT CASSHAAGGELFF TRBV3-1/TRBV3-2 NA TRBJ2-2 once